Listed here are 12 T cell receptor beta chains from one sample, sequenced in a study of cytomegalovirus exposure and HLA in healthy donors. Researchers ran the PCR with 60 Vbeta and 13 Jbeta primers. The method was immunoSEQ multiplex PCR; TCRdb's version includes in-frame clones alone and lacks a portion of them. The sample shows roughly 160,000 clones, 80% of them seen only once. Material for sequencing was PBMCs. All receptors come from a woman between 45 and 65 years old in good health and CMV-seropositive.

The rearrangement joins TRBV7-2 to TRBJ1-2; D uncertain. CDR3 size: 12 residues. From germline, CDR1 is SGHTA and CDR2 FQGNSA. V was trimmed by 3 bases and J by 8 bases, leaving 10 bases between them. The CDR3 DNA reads TGTGCCAGCAGCTTTGAAGTGGGCGGCTACACCTTC. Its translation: CASSFEVGGYTF.

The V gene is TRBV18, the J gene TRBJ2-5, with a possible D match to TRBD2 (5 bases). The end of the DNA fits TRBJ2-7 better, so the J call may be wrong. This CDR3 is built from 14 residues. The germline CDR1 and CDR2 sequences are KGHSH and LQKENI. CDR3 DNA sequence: TGTGCCAGCTCACCGGACGGAGGTAGTTTCGAGCAGTACTTC. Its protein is CASSPDGGSFEQYF.

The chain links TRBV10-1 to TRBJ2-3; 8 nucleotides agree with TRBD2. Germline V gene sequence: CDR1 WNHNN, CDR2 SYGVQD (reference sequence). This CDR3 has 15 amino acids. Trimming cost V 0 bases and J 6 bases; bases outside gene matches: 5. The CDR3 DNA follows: TGCGCCAGCAGTGAGTCGGGGCGGGAGGAGGATACGCAGTATTTT. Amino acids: CASSESGREEDTQYF.

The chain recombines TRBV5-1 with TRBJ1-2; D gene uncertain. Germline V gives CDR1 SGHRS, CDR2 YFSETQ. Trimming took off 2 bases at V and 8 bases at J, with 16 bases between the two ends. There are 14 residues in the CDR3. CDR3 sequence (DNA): TGCGCCAGCAGCTTTGGCAGGCCCGGGGAAGGCTACACCTTC. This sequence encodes CASSFGRPGEGYTF.

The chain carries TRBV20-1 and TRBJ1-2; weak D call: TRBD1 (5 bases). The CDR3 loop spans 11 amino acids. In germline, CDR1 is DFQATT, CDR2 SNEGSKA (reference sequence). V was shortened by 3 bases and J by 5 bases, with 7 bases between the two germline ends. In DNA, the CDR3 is TGCAGTGCTAGTGGGGGGTATGGCTACACCTTC. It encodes CSASGGYGYTF.

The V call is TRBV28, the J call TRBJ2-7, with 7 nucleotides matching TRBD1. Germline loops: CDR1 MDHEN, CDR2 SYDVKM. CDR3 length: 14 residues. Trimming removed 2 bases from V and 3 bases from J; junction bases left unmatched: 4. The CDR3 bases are TGTGCCAGCAGTTTAAGGGGGCTTTACTACGAGCAGTACTTC. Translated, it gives CASSLRGLYYEQYF. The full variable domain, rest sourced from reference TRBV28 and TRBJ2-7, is DVKVTQSSRYLVKRTGEKVFLECVQDMDHENMFWYRQDPGLGLRLIYFSYDVKMKEKGDIPEGYSVSREKKERFSLILESASTNQTSMYLCASSLRGLYYEQYFGPGTRLTVT.

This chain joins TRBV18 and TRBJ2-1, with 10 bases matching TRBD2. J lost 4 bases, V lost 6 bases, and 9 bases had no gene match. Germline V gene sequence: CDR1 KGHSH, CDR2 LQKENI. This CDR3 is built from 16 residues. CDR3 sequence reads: CASSPSLAGIYNEQFF. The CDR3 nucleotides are TGTGCCAGCTCTCCATCACTAGCGGGAATTTACAATGAGCAGTTCTTC.

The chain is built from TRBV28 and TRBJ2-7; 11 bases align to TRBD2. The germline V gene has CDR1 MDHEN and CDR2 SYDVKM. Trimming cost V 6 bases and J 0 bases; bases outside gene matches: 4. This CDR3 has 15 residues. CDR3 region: CASSATSGGSYEQYF. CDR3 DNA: TGTGCCAGCAGCGCTACTAGCGGGGGCTCCTACGAGCAGTACTTC.

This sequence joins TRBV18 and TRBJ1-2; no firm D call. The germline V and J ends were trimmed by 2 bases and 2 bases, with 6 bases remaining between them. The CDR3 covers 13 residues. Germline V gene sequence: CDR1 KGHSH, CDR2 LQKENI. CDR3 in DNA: TGTGCCAGCTCACCAGGGAGAAACTATGGCTACACCTTC. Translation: CASSPGRNYGYTF.

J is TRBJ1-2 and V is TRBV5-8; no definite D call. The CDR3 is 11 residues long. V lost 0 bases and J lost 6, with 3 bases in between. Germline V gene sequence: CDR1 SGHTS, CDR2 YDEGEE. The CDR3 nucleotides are TGTGCCAGCAGCTTGGCCGATGGCTACACCTTC. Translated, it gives CASSLADGYTF.

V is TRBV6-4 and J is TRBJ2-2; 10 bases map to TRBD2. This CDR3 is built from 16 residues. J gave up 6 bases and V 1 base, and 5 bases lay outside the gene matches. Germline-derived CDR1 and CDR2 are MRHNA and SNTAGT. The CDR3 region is CASSDWLAGAPGELFF. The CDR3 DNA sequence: TGTGCCAGCAGTGACTGGCTAGCGGGAGCCCCCGGGGAGCTGTTTTTT.

CDR3 coding DNA: TGTGCCAGCAGCTTAGTAGGAGGAGATCAGCCCCAGCATTTT. Its protein product is CASSLVGGDQPQHF. The gene calls are TRBV5-5 and TRBJ1-5; D not certain. The V end was cut by 2 bases, the J end by 5 bases, with 11 bases between. The germline V gene has CDR1 SGHKS and CDR2 YYEKEE (reference sequence). The CDR3 totals 14 residues.